This T cell receptor beta chain was found in a study of shared clonotypes between healthy human individuals. Background on the study: The donor group consisted of a couple of women and three men, aged 18 to 49.

Each cell subset's genomic DNA was divided evenly among several immunoSEQ plates. Using immunoSEQ multiplex PCR, the repertoire was profiled, and TCRdb retains in-frame clones only, with some absent. Of 2.5 million or so clones in the sample, 85% to 95% were seen once. V lost 3 bases, J lost 2 bases, and 8 bases stayed unmatched. Germline loops: CDR1 MDHEN, CDR2 SYDVKM. The CDR3 is 16 amino acids. Those who donated were healthy HIV-negative adults, with no recent acute infections or vaccinations reported. The receptor was isolated from a man younger than 35 in good health. The V gene is TRBV28, the J gene TRBJ2-3; the match to TRBD1 covers 7 bases. The sample was naive CD4+ T cells sorted from blood. Subset specified: CD45RA+ positively selected. DNA of the CDR3: TGTGCCAGCAGTTTGTTGGGACAGTTGAACACAGATACGCAGTATTTT. Its translation is CASSLLGQLNTDTQYF.